This T cell receptor (beta chain) derives from a study of regulatory T cells in long-lasting Graves disease. Study-wide results and limits: Persistent disease was associated with favored TRBV28 usage and with favored use of TRBJ1-2 and TRBJ2-5. Possibly, accuracy suffered from the small sample size. Patients whose Graves' disease persisted exhibited lower TCR diversity than those newly diagnosed. The study found persistent patients shared more public clonotypes (2,741) than new patients (about 1,000).

Noted time point: persistent/refractory GD, antithyroid drugs over 5 years with positive TRAb. TCR sequences were obtained from RNA taken from PBMCs. Building of the TCR beta libraries involved iRepertoire HTBI primers and Arm-PCR of CDR3 regions. One entry per CDR3 protein results from TCRdb running MiXCR on the multiplex PCR reads. The sample lists more than 650,000 distinct CDR3 sequences; around 30% were seen once. Trimming removed 5 bases from V and 10 bases from J; junction bases left unmatched: 10. The CDR3 has 14 amino acids. Germline CDR1 SNHLY, CDR2 FYNNEI. In its sample, this clonotype was seen many times. The antigen is not known.

This receptor was identified in a female donor with Graves disease. The J gene is TRBJ1-4, the V gene TRBV2; 7 bases line up with TRBD1. Sequencing was performed on peripheral blood mononuclear cells (PBMCs), taken when the disease was refractory, from a patient treated with antithyroid drugs. The DNA for the CDR3 is TGTGCCAGCAGTACGCAACAGGGGCGCGTAAAACTGTTTTTT. Translating it yields CASSTQQGRVKLFF. Based on the CDR3 plus reference TRBV2 and TRBJ1-4, the full variable domain is EPEVTQTPSHQVTQMGQEVILRCVPISNHLYFYWYRQILGQKVEFLVSFYNNEISEKSEIFDDQFSVERPDGSNFTLKIRSTKLEDSAMYFCASSTQQGRVKLFFGSGTQLSVL.